These 25 T cell receptor beta chains came from one sample sequenced in a study of neurological immune-mediated disorders. TCRdb re-called the 5' RACE reads with MiXCR, one entry per CDR3 protein. The data hold tens of thousands of distinct CDR3 sequences, with over 2% observed a single time. Sequencing was performed on PBMCs. All receptors come from a man in his forties or fifties with multiple sclerosis.

There are many counts of this clonotype. One end of the junction varies from germline; a read error may be responsible. The chain couples TRBV2 to TRBJ1-5, with D unresolved. The CDR3 extends over 14 amino acids. Per the germline V gene, CDR1 is SNHLY and CDR2 is FYNNEI. The CDR3 sequence: CASSAGYSNQPQNF. CDR3 sequence (DNA): TGTGCCAGCAGTGCTGGATATAGCAATCAGCCCCAGAATTTT. The full variable domain, in which reference TRBV2 and TRBJ1-5 provide the parts outside the CDR3, is EPEVTQTPSHQVTQMGQEVILRCVPISNHLYFYWYRQILGQKVEFLVSFYNNEISEKSEIFDDQFSVERPDGSNFTLKIRSTKLEDSAMYFCASSAGYSNQPQNFGDGTRLSIL.

This clonotype appeared many times. The rearrangement uses TRBV5-1 and TRBJ2-1, with D hard to call. V was trimmed by 0 bases and J by 0 bases, leaving 7 bases between them. The CDR3 has 15 amino acids. Germline-derived CDR1 and CDR2 are SGHRS and YFSETQ. In DNA, the CDR3 is TGCGCCAGCAGCTTGGGGATAGGCTCCTACAATGAGCAGTTCTTC. Protein: CASSLGIGSYNEQFF.

This clonotype came up many times. This chain links TRBV7-6 with TRBJ1-6; D not certain. The CDR3 is 15 residues long. V dropped 5 bases and J dropped 5 bases, with 13 bases sitting between them. Per the germline V gene, CDR1 is SGHVS and CDR2 is FNYEAQ. CDR3 DNA: TGTGCCAGCAGCCCCGCCCCCCGCGATAATTCACCCCTCCACTTT. Translated: CASSPAPRDNSPLHF.

This clonotype was counted at least ten times. This chain links TRBV7-2 with TRBJ1-2; D might be TRBD1 (6 bases). Germline values: CDR1 SGHTA, CDR2 FQGNSA. The CDR3 is 15 amino acids. The germline V and J ends were trimmed by 6 bases and 1 base, with 15 bases remaining between them. CDR3 region: CASSQETGRNYGYTF. The CDR3, as DNA: TGTGCCAGCAGTCAAGAAACAGGGCGTAACTATGGCTACACCTTC.

This clonotype was recorded at least ten times. CDR3 sequence reads: CASSQETQYF. Written as DNA, the CDR3 is TGTGCCAGCAGCCAAGAGACCCAGTACTTC. V usage is TRBV3-1 and J usage is TRBJ2-5; D is undetermined. Germline loops: CDR1 LGHDT, CDR2 YNNKEL (reference sequence). V lost 0 bases to trimming and J lost 7 bases, with 0 bases between them. The CDR3 has 10 residues.

This clonotype was picked up many times. The chain recombines TRBV28 with TRBJ1-4; D might be TRBD1 (5 bases). The CDR3 has 15 residues. Germline V gene data show CDR1 as MDHEN and CDR2 as SYDVKM. V lost 7 bases and J 2 bases, leaving 14 bases between the germline ends. The DNA of the CDR3 is TGTGCCAGCACCGAGTGGGGGAGTACTAATGAAAAACTGTTTTTT. Translated: CASTEWGSTNEKLFF.

This clonotype was recorded a few times. The junction and the germline gene differ at one end; a read error may be behind it. This sequence joins TRBV5-1 and TRBJ1-6; possible D gene TRBD1, 5 bases. Per the germline V gene, CDR1 is SGHRS and CDR2 is YFSETQ. The CDR3 spans 15 residues. CDR3 in DNA: TGCGCCAGCAGCACGAAGACAGTGCCCAATTCACCCCTCAACTTT. It codes for CASSTKTVPNSPLNF.

At least ten counts were recorded for this clonotype. The V call is TRBV5-1, the J call TRBJ2-2, with TRBD1 matching 9 bases. CDR1 is SGHRS, CDR2 YFSETQ, per germline. The V and J ends lost 4 bases and 1 base, in that order; junction bases with no gene match: 2. CDR3 length: 15 amino acids. CDR3 DNA: TGCGCCAGCAGCGTGACAGGGGGGAACACCGGGGAGCTGTTTTTT. Its translation: CASSVTGGNTGELFF.

This clonotype showed up many times. The chain employs TRBV9 and TRBJ2-3; D might be TRBD1 (6 bases). Germline-derived CDR1 and CDR2 are SGDLS and YYNGEE. The CDR3 is made up of 14 amino acids. Trimming cost V 2 bases and J 5 bases, with 12 bases left between them. CDR3 bases: TGTGCCAGCAGCGTGGGGCCACAGGGAGATACGCAGTATTTT. Amino acid sequence: CASSVGPQGDTQYF.

This clonotype was detected many times. The chain employs TRBV20-1 and TRBJ2-1; D unresolved. The V gene lost 2 bases and the J gene lost 4 bases, with 9 bases spanning the gap. From germline, CDR1 is DFQATT and CDR2 SNEGSKA (reference sequence). This CDR3 comprises 13 residues. CDR3 in DNA: TGCAGTGCTAGACCAGCCCAGTACAATGAGCAGTTCTTC. Encoded protein: CSARPAQYNEQFF.

This clonotype was found many times. This chain connects TRBV12-3 or TRBV12-4 to TRBJ1-1; D possibly corresponds to TRBD1 (6 bases). CDR3 size: 15 residues. The V end was cut by 5 bases, the J end by 1 base, with 14 bases between. CDR3 residues: CASSGGGFTNTEAFF. CDR3 bases: TGTGCCAGCAGTGGGGGGGGCTTCACGAACACTGAAGCTTTCTTT.

This clonotype was counted many times. The chain has TRBV3-1 and TRBJ1-1, with D perhaps matching TRBD1 (6 bases). Germline V gene sequence: CDR1 LGHDT, CDR2 YNNKEL (reference sequence). This CDR3 comprises 15 residues. The V end was cut by 4 bases, the J end by 4 bases, with 16 bases between. CDR3 sequence reads: CASSPGWGAGTEAFF. DNA of the CDR3: TGTGCCAGCAGCCCCGGCTGGGGGGCCGGCACTGAAGCTTTCTTT. The whole variable domain, remainder taken from reference TRBV3-1 and TRBJ1-1, is DTAVSQTPKYLVTQMGNDKSIKCEQNLGHDTMYWYKQDSKKFLKIMFSYNNKELIINETVPNRFSPKSPDKAHLNLHINSLELGDSAVYFCASSPGWGAGTEAFFGQGTRLTVV.

This clonotype was picked up many times. The rearrangement joins TRBV12-3 or TRBV12-4 to TRBJ1-1; TRBD1 might be the D (5 bases). V was pared by 5 bases and J by 1 base, with 11 bases between. The CDR3 is made up of 14 amino acids. The CDR3 nucleotides are TGTGCCAGCAGTACCACAGGAGGGAACACTGAAGCTTTCTTT. Translating it yields CASSTTGGNTEAFF.

At least ten counts were recorded for this clonotype. Here the CDR3 DNA reads TGTGCCAGTAGTGCCCGGGCCATGCCAAGGGAAAAACTGTTTTTT. Its translation: CASSARAMPREKLFF. This chain uses TRBV19 with TRBJ1-4; no definite D call. V dropped 5 bases and J dropped 8 bases, with 18 bases sitting between them. The germline CDR1 and CDR2 sequences are LNHDA and SQIVND (reference sequence). The CDR3 runs 15 residues.

The V and J genes are TRBV7-3 and TRBJ2-1; weak D call: TRBD1 (6 bases). Trimming removed 5 bases from V and 6 bases from J, with 14 bases in between. This CDR3 is built from 14 residues. Germline-derived CDR1 and CDR2 are SGHTA and FQGTGA. The DNA for the CDR3 is TGTGCCAGCAGCACGATGGCAGGGGTCAATGAGCAGTTCTTC. Protein product: CASSTMAGVNEQFF.

The sample holds many counts of this clonotype. The chain combines TRBV7-2 with TRBJ1-4; D not resolved. Germline values: CDR1 SGHTA, CDR2 FQGNSA. The CDR3 runs to 13 residues. Trimming took 2 bases from V and 8 from J, leaving 9 bases between them. The CDR3 is CASSLIQTEKLFF. As DNA, the CDR3 is TGTGCCAGCAGCTTAATCCAGACGGAAAAACTGTTTTTT.

Many counts were recorded for this clonotype. CDR3: CSAMQGRISNQPQHF. CDR3 DNA sequence: TGCAGTGCCATGCAGGGAAGGATTAGCAATCAGCCCCAGCATTTT. The chain carries TRBV20-1 and TRBJ1-5; possible D gene TRBD1, 5 bases. The CDR3 is made up of 15 amino acids. Germline loops: CDR1 DFQATT, CDR2 SNEGSKA (reference sequence). Trimming cost V 6 bases and J 0 bases, with 15 bases left between them.

Concerning this clonotype: A read error may be the cause here, since a much bigger clone is one base away. The chain recombines TRBV9 with TRBJ2-6; possibly TRBD2 for D (6 bases). The CDR3 contains 16 residues. Looked up from germline, CDR1 is SGDLS and CDR2 is YYNGEE. The CDR3 reads CASDPGGSTGAKVLTF. The CDR3 bases are TGTGCCAGCGACCCCGGGGGAAGCACTGGGGCCAAAGTCCTGACTTTC.

A word on this clonotype: A much larger clone lies a single base off, so this may be a read error. The genes are TRBV6-5 and TRBJ2-3; 12 nucleotides match TRBD1. The germline CDR1 and CDR2 sequences are MNHEY and SVGAGI. The CDR3 has 14 residues. The CDR3 sequence: CASTGTGGTDTKYF. CDR3 coding DNA: TGTGCCAGCACGGGGACAGGGGGCACAGATACGAAGTATTTT.

In DNA form, the CDR3 reads TGCGCCAGCAGCCCGGGGGGGGTGAGCACTGAAGCTTTCTTT. As protein: CASSPGGVSTEAFF. V and J are TRBV5-1 and TRBJ1-1; D may be TRBD1 (5 bases). The germline CDR1 and CDR2 sequences are SGHRS and YFSETQ. Deletions cut 4 bases from V and 4 bases from J, with 14 bases between. This CDR3 contains 14 residues.

This clonotype was counted many times. The chain has TRBV7-3 and TRBJ2-6, with D possibly TRBD2 on 5 matching bases. The CDR3 has 15 amino acids. From germline, CDR1 is SGHTA and CDR2 FQGTGA. Trimming shortened V by 1 base and J by 4 bases, and 8 bases separated the two germline ends. The CDR3 DNA sequence: TGTGCCAGCAGCTTAAACCTAGCCGGGGCCAACGTCCTGACTTTC. Amino acids: CASSLNLAGANVLTF.

This clonotype was found many times. The chain carries TRBV7-2 and TRBJ2-4, with TRBD2 matching 9 bases. From germline, CDR1 is SGHTA and CDR2 FQGNSA. The CDR3 runs to 17 residues. V lost 1 base and J lost 1; bases outside the gene matches: 5. The CDR3 region is CASSLVASGAAKNIQYF. As DNA, the CDR3 is TGTGCCAGCAGCTTAGTTGCTAGCGGGGCGGCCAAAAACATTCAGTACTTC.

This clonotype was seen many times. The chain couples TRBV12-3 or TRBV12-4 to TRBJ1-2; D is undetermined. Trimming removed 5 bases from V and 0 bases from J, with 13 bases in between. This CDR3 is 15 amino acids long. CDR3 nucleotide sequence: TGTGCCAGCAGTCAAACATGGAACTCTAACTATGGCTACACCTTC. It translates to CASSQTWNSNYGYTF.

This clonotype was picked up many times. The chain uses TRBV2 and TRBJ2-5; the match to TRBD2 covers 7 bases. CDR1 and CDR2 (germline): SNHLY, FYNNEI. The CDR3 totals 16 residues. V was clipped by 2 bases and J by 2 bases; unmatched bases: 8. The CDR3 spells CASSELLQAGQETQYF. Written as DNA, the CDR3 is TGTGCCAGCAGTGAACTCTTACAAGCGGGGCAAGAGACCCAGTACTTC.

In this sample, this clonotype turned up a few times. The V and J genes are TRBV7-9 and TRBJ2-5; D gene ambiguous. V shed 2 bases and J shed 4 bases, with 14 bases lying between them. Germline CDR1 SEHNR, CDR2 FQNEAQ (reference sequence). This CDR3 region has 15 residues. CDR3: CASSLFDPRTETQYF. CDR3 nucleotide sequence: TGTGCCAGCAGCTTATTTGACCCCCGGACAGAGACCCAGTACTTC.